A single T cell receptor (beta chain) is shown here with its context. Its antigen remains unidentified. This CDR3 contains 14 residues. From germline, CDR1 is MNHEY and CDR2 SMNVEV (reference sequence). Trimming took 2 bases from V and 2 from J, leaving 7 bases between them. The data were obtained in a study of T cell repertoires in cytomegalovirus infection. At the level of the study: Both a matching HLA type and CMV infection were indicated by public TCR beta signatures.

Study-wide results and caveats: It was HLA-C-restricted CMV-specific TCR beta clonotypes that dominated the response ex vivo.

TCRdb passed the reads through MiXCR, listing each CDR3 protein once. The table lists about a million distinct CDR3 sequences, under 40% of them singletons. The chain uses TRBV27 and TRBJ2-1; D unresolved. Here the sequenced sample was cultured CD8+ T cells from PBMCs, taken from culture after CMV antigen stimulation. The sequence was obtained from a human donor in good health (CMV status not recorded). Some clones in this sample may be carry-over from other donors' samples. In DNA, the CDR3 is TGTGCCAGCAGTTTAGCGGTGGCCTACAATGAGCAGTTCTTC. Its protein product is CASSLAVAYNEQFF.